The 24 T cell receptor beta chains below come from one sample, sequenced in a study of molecular identifiers for immune sequencing clone quantification. TCRdb ran MiXCR on the PCR reads and lists one entry per CDR3 protein. This table holds 45,000 to 55,000 distinct CDR3 sequences, 35% to 40% found once. Material: naive CD8+ T cells from blood, with Jurkat cell RNA spiked in. Subset specified: FACS-sorted CD8+CD4-CCR7+CD45RA+ naive T cells. All receptors come from a human donor in good health. Some libraries in this study had Jurkat cell RNA spiked in.

This clonotype was recorded at least ten times. The chain has TRBV7-9 and TRBJ2-3; no clear D. Germline V lookup: CDR1 SEHNR, CDR2 FQNEAQ (reference sequence). The CDR3 sequence is 12 residues long. Trimming cost V 6 bases and J 5 bases, with 9 bases left between them. DNA for the CDR3: TGTGCCAGCAGTGCCATGAGAGATACGCAGTATTTT. Translated: CASSAMRDTQYF.

This clonotype was recorded a few times. The CDR3 region is CASSEGTGVTNEKLFF. The CDR3 DNA reads TGTGCCAGCAGCGAGGGGACGGGGGTTACTAATGAAAAACTGTTTTTT. The chain has TRBV9 and TRBJ1-4; D is possibly TRBD1 (5 bases). Between the trimmed V and J ends, which lost 3 bases and 2 bases, there was a span of 14 bases. From germline, CDR1 is SGDLS and CDR2 YYNGEE. The CDR3 sequence is 16 residues long.

This clonotype was observed a handful of times. This chain joins TRBV13 and TRBJ2-5; 8 bases are a match to TRBD1. CDR3 length equals 13 residues. Germline CDR1 and CDR2: PRHDT and FYEKMQ (reference sequence). V gave up 5 bases and J gave up 3 bases; unmatched junction bases: 2. As DNA, the CDR3 is TGTGCCAGCAGCGCGGACAGGGAAGAGACCCAGTACTTC. Its translation: CASSADREETQYF.

On this clonotype itself: A much larger clone sits a single nucleotide away, making a read error possible. The V and J genes are TRBV20-1 and TRBJ2-7; possible D gene TRBD2, 5 bases. Germline V gene data show CDR1 as DFQATT and CDR2 as SNEGSKA (reference sequence). The CDR3 covers 10 residues. The CDR3 sequence is CSLATYAQYF. The CDR3 DNA is TGCTCCCTAGCCACCTACGCGCAGTACTTC.

This clonotype was seen only a few times. This chain joins TRBV7-9 and TRBJ1-5; D possibly corresponds to TRBD1 (5 bases). CDR3 size: 15 residues. Per the germline V gene, CDR1 is SEHNR and CDR2 is FQNEAQ (reference sequence). V was shortened by 4 bases and J by 3 bases, with 13 bases between the two germline ends. The CDR3 protein is CASSSPGTPNQPQHF. CDR3 coding DNA: TGTGCCAGCAGCTCCCCCGGGACGCCCAATCAGCCCCAGCATTTT.

In its sample, this clonotype was seen a few times. The chain uses TRBV9 and TRBJ2-7, with D possibly matching TRBD2 (5 bases). The CDR3 length is 15 residues. With 5 bases removed from V and 1 base from J, the gap between germline ends came to 16 bases. Germline-derived CDR1 and CDR2 are SGDLS and YYNGEE. CDR3 sequence: CASSSSDGVSYEQYF. The CDR3 DNA reads as TGTGCCAGCAGTAGCTCCGACGGGGTATCCTACGAGCAGTACTTC.

Notes on this clonotype: An end of the junction differs from the germline gene, which may be a read error. This chain uses TRBV13 with TRBJ2-5; 8 nucleotides align to TRBD2. Germline V CDR1 and CDR2: PRHDT, FYEKMQ (reference sequence). This CDR3 region has 15 residues. CDR3 protein: CDSSLLQSGRGAQYF. CDR3 coding DNA: TGTGACAGCAGCTTACTCCAAAGCGGGAGAGGGGCCCAGTACTTC.

The rearrangement joins TRBV7-9 to TRBJ2-7; D might be TRBD1 or TRBD2, each matching 5 bases. Trimming left V 10 bases short and J 4 bases short, with 14 bases between. This CDR3 contains 12 residues. Germline V gene lookup returns CDR1 SEHNR and CDR2 FQNEAQ (reference sequence). The DNA for the CDR3 is TGTGCCACCGGGACGGAGAGATACGAGCAGTACTTC. This translates into CATGTERYEQYF.

Remarks on this clonotype: This may be a read error: a much more frequent sequence differs by one nucleotide. The chain joins TRBV7-6 to TRBJ2-3; D is uncertain. Germline CDR1 reads SGHVS; CDR2 reads FNYEAQ. The CDR3 length is 15 residues. CDR3 protein: CAGSLVGYSTDTQYF. The CDR3 coding sequence is TGTGCCGGCAGCTTAGTAGGCTATTCCACAGATACGCAGTATTTT.

This clonotype has just a few counts. A much larger clone is a single base away; this may be a read error. V and J are TRBV20-1 and TRBJ2-7, with TRBD1 as a possible D gene (5 bases). The CDR3 is 16 residues long. Per germline, CDR1 DFQATT and CDR2 SNEGSKA (reference sequence). The CDR3 region is CSAPPQTDLTNNEQNF. The CDR3 coding sequence is TGCAGTGCCCCTCCCCAGACAGACCTAACCAACAACGAGCAGAACTTC.

This clonotype was seen a handful of times. For the CDR3, the DNA is TGTGCCAGCAGTTTAGCGCACCGGGGCTCGGAGACCCAGTACTTC. Amino acids: CASSLAHRGSETQYF. V usage is TRBV12-3 or TRBV12-4 and J usage is TRBJ2-5; D may match TRBD1 or TRBD2 (5 bases each). The CDR3 is 15 residues long. The germline V and J ends were trimmed by 0 bases and 5 bases, with 13 bases remaining between them.

The V gene is TRBV25-1, the J gene TRBJ1-1; D gene ambiguous. CDR1 MGHDK and CDR2 SYGVNS come from the germline V gene. The CDR3 is 12 amino acids. V lost 2 bases and J lost 7, with 8 bases in between. The chain's CDR3 is CASSEGHGEAFF. The CDR3 DNA reads TGTGCCAGCAGTGAAGGTCATGGTGAAGCTTTCTTT.

The genes are TRBV7-3 and TRBJ2-4; D possibly corresponds to TRBD2 (6 bases). The CDR3 is 16 residues long. Trimming shortened V by 5 bases and J by 1 base, and 15 bases separated the two germline ends. From germline, CDR1 is SGHTA and CDR2 FQGTGA. The CDR3 DNA sequence: TGTGCCAGCAGCAGTGAACCCCGGGGGGCCAAAAACATTCAGTACTTC. This translates into CASSSEPRGAKNIQYF. Looking up the rest from reference TRBV7-3 and TRBJ2-4 gives the full variable domain: GAGVSQTPSNKVTEKGKYVELRCDPISGHTALYWYRQSLGQGPEFLIYFQGTGAADDSGLPNDRFFAVRPEGSVSTLKIQRTERGDSAVYLCASSSEPRGAKNIQYFGAGTRLSVL.

This clonotype was recorded a few times. The J gene is TRBJ2-7, the V gene TRBV11-2; TRBD2 matches at 8 bases. The CDR3 spans 14 residues. Trimming at V came to 3 bases and at J to 2 bases, leaving 3 bases not matched to a gene. Germline V CDR1 and CDR2: SGHAT, FQNNGV. Here the CDR3 reads CASSFPGLAYEQYF. CDR3 bases: TGTGCCAGCAGCTTCCCGGGACTAGCCTACGAGCAGTACTTC.

This clonotype has only one observation. Sequence at one end of the junction differs from germline and may be a read error. V is TRBV4-3 and J is TRBJ2-1, with 9 bases lining up with TRBD2. Per the germline V gene, CDR1 is LGHNA and CDR2 is YSLEER. The CDR3 spans 15 residues. The CDR3, as DNA: TGCGCCAGCAGCCCGGGACTAGCTAGTCGGAATGGGCAGATCTTC. Translating gives CASSPGLASRNGQIF.

The rearrangement joins TRBV7-3 to TRBJ2-1, with a possible D match to TRBD2 (5 bases). The V and J ends lost 2 bases and 7 bases respectively, with 15 bases between them. CDR3 size: 15 residues. The germline CDR1 and CDR2 sequences are SGHTA and FQGTGA. The DNA of the CDR3 is TGTGCCAGCAGCTTAGGGCCTGGAGGACGTAATGAGCAGTTCTTC. This sequence encodes CASSLGPGGRNEQFF.

This chain links TRBV10-2 with TRBJ2-3, with 8 bases fitting TRBD1. CDR3 length equals 15 residues. The V gene's germline CDR1 is WSHSY and CDR2 SAAADI. V lost 6 bases and J lost 7; bases outside the gene matches: 12. The CDR3 DNA follows: TGCGCCAGCAGGAAGGGGACAGGCATACCTAATACGCAGTATTTT. This codes for CASRKGTGIPNTQYF.

In the case of this clonotype: A much larger clonotype is one base distant, so this may be a read error. The chain uses TRBV19 and TRBJ2-7; D ambiguous. CDR3 length equals 13 residues. Deletions cut 4 bases from V and 5 bases from J, with 12 bases between. Germline loops: CDR1 LNHDA, CDR2 SQIVND (reference sequence). CDR3 nucleotides: TGTGCCAGTAGTAGCAGGTCCGACAACGAGCAGTACTTC. Protein product: CASSSRSDNEQYF.

Remarks on this clonotype: It may be a read error: a sequence one base away is much more abundant. The chain uses TRBV6-2 or TRBV6-3 and TRBJ2-3; D perhaps matches TRBD2 (6 bases). Trimming removed 4 bases at V and 10 bases at J, with 12 bases between. The CDR3 is made up of 12 amino acids. Germline V gene data show CDR1 as MNHEY and CDR2 as SVGEGT. Here the CDR3 reads CASSWDFDSQYF. In DNA form, the CDR3 reads TGTGCCAGCAGTTGGGACTTCGATTCGCAGTATTTT.

The V call is TRBV7-9, the J call TRBJ2-2; D perhaps matches TRBD2 (5 bases). Germline values: CDR1 SEHNR, CDR2 FQNEAQ (reference sequence). The CDR3 contains 13 residues. Trimming pared 9 bases from V and 6 bases from J, leaving 14 bases between. As DNA, the CDR3 is TGTGCCAGTTTCGGGGAAAGGCCCGGGGAGCTGTTTTTT. Encoded protein: CASFGERPGELFF.

A few counts support this clonotype. This sequence joins TRBV27 and TRBJ1-1; D remains unclear. CDR1 and CDR2 from the germline V gene are MNHEY and SMNVEV (reference sequence). This CDR3 has 11 residues. V gave up 3 bases and J gave up 7 bases, with 6 bases separating them. The CDR3 DNA sequence: TGTGCCAGCAGTTTTGGGGTTGAAGCTTTCTTT. Translated: CASSFGVEAFF.

This chain uses TRBV5-3 with TRBJ2-7; D might be TRBD1 or TRBD2, each matching 5 bases. TRBV5-3 is an ORF for which the function is uncertain. CDR3 length: 13 residues. V lost 8 bases and J lost 4, with 16 bases in between. CDR3 sequence: CASRMAGSYEQYF. The CDR3 DNA follows: TGTGCCAGCAGAATGGCAGGGAGTTACGAGCAGTACTTC.

This clonotype was observed a handful of times. This CDR3 is CASSFVGLGLLEQYF. The CDR3 nucleotides are TGTGCCAGCAGCTTCGTGGGTCTAGGTCTGCTCGAGCAGTACTTC. The genes are TRBV7-9 and TRBJ2-7; no reliable D call. The length of the CDR3 is 15 residues. Germline V gene lookup returns CDR1 SEHNR and CDR2 FQNEAQ (reference sequence). V was clipped by 3 bases and J by 6 bases, with 18 bases between them. Drawing the rest from reference TRBV7-9 and TRBJ2-7, the complete variable domain is DTGVSQNPRHKITKRGQNVTFRCDPISEHNRLYWYRQTLGQGPEFLTYFQNEAQLEKSRLLSDRFSAERPKGSFSTLEIQRTEQGDSAMYLCASSFVGLGLLEQYFGPGTRLTVT.

Points on this clonotype: Compared with germline, one end of the junction differs, possibly owing to a read error. The rearrangement uses TRBV27 and TRBJ2-4; tentative D call: TRBD2 (5 bases). This CDR3 is built from 15 residues. From germline, CDR1 is MNHEY and CDR2 SMNVEV (reference sequence). In DNA form, the CDR3 reads TGTGCCAGCAGACCCGGGAAGAAAGCCAAAAACATTCAGCACTTC. Its translation is CASRPGKKAKNIQHF.